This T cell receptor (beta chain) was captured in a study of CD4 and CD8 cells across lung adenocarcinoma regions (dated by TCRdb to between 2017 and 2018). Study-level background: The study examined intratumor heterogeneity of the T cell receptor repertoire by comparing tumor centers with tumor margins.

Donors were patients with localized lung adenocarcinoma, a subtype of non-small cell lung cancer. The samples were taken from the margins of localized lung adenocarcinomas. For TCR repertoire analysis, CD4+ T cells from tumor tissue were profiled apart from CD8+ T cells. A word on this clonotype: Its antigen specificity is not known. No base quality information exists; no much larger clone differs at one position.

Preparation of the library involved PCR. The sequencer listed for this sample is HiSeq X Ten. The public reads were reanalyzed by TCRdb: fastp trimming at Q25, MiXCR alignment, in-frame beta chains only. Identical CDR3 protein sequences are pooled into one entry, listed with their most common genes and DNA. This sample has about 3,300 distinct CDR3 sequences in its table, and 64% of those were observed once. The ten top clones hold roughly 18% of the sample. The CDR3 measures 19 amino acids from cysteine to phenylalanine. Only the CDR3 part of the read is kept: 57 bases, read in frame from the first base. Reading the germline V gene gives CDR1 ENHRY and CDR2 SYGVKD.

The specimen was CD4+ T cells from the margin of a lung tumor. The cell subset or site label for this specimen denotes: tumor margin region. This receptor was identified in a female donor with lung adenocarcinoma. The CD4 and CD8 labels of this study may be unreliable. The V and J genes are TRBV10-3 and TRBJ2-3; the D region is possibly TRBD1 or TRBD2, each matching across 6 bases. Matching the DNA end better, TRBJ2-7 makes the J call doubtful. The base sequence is TGTGCCATCAGTGAGTCTGTGGGCTACGGGGGCCGCGGCAAAGATACGCAGTACTTC. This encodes CAISESVGYGGRGKDTQYF.